The 26 T cell receptor beta chains below all came from one sample that was sequenced in a study of blood T cell repertoires in COVID-19 (dated by TCRdb to the early 2020s). Receptor libraries were prepared by the immunoSEQ multiplex PCR assay. Held by TCRdb, this immuneACCESS table contains in-frame sequences only and omits some clones. Under half of the omission traces to an unresolved V gene where checked; the cause of the rest is unknown. Recorded for this sample are some 150,000 clones; around 87% of them occurred a single time. The top ten constitute less than 6.5% of the sample. Sequencing used peripheral blood. The source is a human donor in a cohort sampled during active COVID-19.

The chain links TRBV5-8 to TRBJ2-3; possibly TRBD1 for D (6 bases). The germline V gene encodes CDR1 SGHTS and CDR2 YDEGEE. The V end lost 0 bases, the J end lost 3 bases, and 8 bases lay between the germline ends. This CDR3 has 14 residues. The DNA for the CDR3 is TGTGCCAGCAGCTTGGACAGGGTTACAGATACGCAGTATTTT. It is translated as CASSLDRVTDTQYF.

The chain employs TRBV10-1 and TRBJ2-1; 12 bases match TRBD2. Unmatched junction bases numbered 13, after V lost 7 bases and J lost 0 bases. Germline assignment: CDR1 WNHNN and CDR2 SYGVQD (reference sequence). This CDR3 region has 19 residues. The CDR3 spells CASTLGLAGGVGSYNEQFF. CDR3 DNA sequence: TGCGCCAGCACCCTTGGGCTAGCGGGAGGGGTGGGCTCCTACAATGAGCAGTTCTTC.

DNA for the CDR3: TGTGCCAGCAGGCCGGGACAGGGTGGCGAGCAGTACTTC. It yields the protein CASRPGQGGEQYF. This sequence joins TRBV7-8 and TRBJ2-7, with 9 bases fitting TRBD1. CDR1 is SGHVS and CDR2 is FQNEAQ in the germline V gene. The CDR3 loop spans 13 amino acids. The V gene end was trimmed by 6 bases and the J gene end by 6 bases; junction bases not matched to a gene: 6.

V is TRBV18 and J is TRBJ2-5; the match to TRBD2 covers 8 bases. This CDR3 has 15 residues. Germline CDR1 is KGHSH and CDR2 is LQKENI. Unmatched junction bases numbered 6, after V lost 1 base and J lost 5 bases. CDR3 amino acids: CASSPRAGELETQYF. CDR3 DNA: TGTGCCAGCTCACCACGAGCGGGGGAGCTGGAGACCCAGTACTTC.

This clone was recorded a few times. The chain links TRBV4-1 to TRBJ2-3, with a tentative D call TRBD1 (6 bases). Germline V gene sequence: CDR1 MGHRA, CDR2 YSYEKL. With 0 bases removed from V and 0 bases from J, the gap between germline ends came to 22 bases. CDR3 length: 20 amino acids. The CDR3 region is CASSQDSVRRTVSSTDTQYF. CDR3 nucleotides: TGCGCCAGCAGCCAAGATTCCGTGCGCCGGACAGTCTCTAGCACAGATACGCAGTATTTT.

The gene calls are TRBV15 and TRBJ2-1, with TRBD2 matching over 12 bases. V shed 3 bases, J shed 7 bases, and the junction held 4 bases outside the gene matches. The CDR3 consists of 15 residues. Germline V CDR1 and CDR2: LNHNV, YYDKDF (reference sequence). In DNA form, the CDR3 reads TGTGCCACCAGCAGGCGGACTAGCGGGGTTAATGAGCAGTTCTTC. Its protein is CATSRRTSGVNEQFF.

This clone showed up just once. J is TRBJ1-1 and V is TRBV14; TRBD1 agrees at 8 bases. The CDR3 totals 15 residues. The ends lost 3 bases at V and 1 base at J; junction bases unmatched: 4. Germline V gene sequence: CDR1 SGHDN, CDR2 FVKESK. The CDR3 sequence is CASSHWTGTNTEAFF. The CDR3 nucleotides read TGTGCCAGCAGCCATTGGACAGGGACGAACACTGAAGCTTTCTTT.

The rearrangement links TRBV6-2 or TRBV6-3 to TRBJ1-4, with 7 bases matching TRBD1. The CDR3 consists of 11 residues. Germline trimming cut 2 bases from V and 17 bases from J; bases unmatched to any gene: 5. Germline values: CDR1 MNHEY, CDR2 SVGEGT. The CDR3 coding sequence is TGTGCCAGCAGTTACGGGACAGCCCCATTTTTT. Amino acid sequence: CASSYGTAPFF.

This clone showed up just once. J is TRBJ2-2 and V is TRBV7-6, with 7 bases aligning to TRBD2. Unmatched junction bases numbered 3, after V lost 2 bases and J lost 0 bases. This CDR3 comprises 16 residues. Germline CDR1 is SGHVS and CDR2 is FNYEAQ. Here the CDR3 reads CASSLSGGANTGELFF. For the CDR3, the DNA is TGTGCCAGCAGCTTATCTGGGGGGGCGAACACCGGGGAGCTGTTTTTT.

The table lists this clone with a few counts. The gene calls are TRBV28 and TRBJ2-5; D might be TRBD2 (5 bases). V was pared by 5 bases and J by 4 bases, with 17 bases between. Germline-derived CDR1 and CDR2 are MDHEN and SYDVKM. The CDR3 covers 15 residues. CDR3 sequence (DNA): TGTGCCAGCAGTGGGCGGAGGTATGTCTCAGAGACCCAGTACTTC. Translating gives CASSGRRYVSETQYF.

The CDR3, as DNA: TGTGCCAGTAGTATCAGCGGAGGGGAGACCCAGTACTTC. Its protein is CASSISGGETQYF. The chain links TRBV19 to TRBJ2-5, with D tentatively TRBD2 (6 bases). In germline, CDR1 is LNHDA, CDR2 SQIVND (reference sequence). The CDR3 consists of 13 residues. Trimming cost V 3 bases and J 5 bases, with 10 bases left between them.

J is TRBJ2-3 and V is TRBV27; D remains unclear. V lost 5 bases and J 3 bases, leaving 15 bases between the germline ends. The germline V gene has CDR1 MNHEY and CDR2 SMNVEV (reference sequence). The CDR3 has 15 residues. The CDR3 loop reads CASSTARRRTDTQYF. CDR3 DNA sequence: TGTGCCAGCAGTACTGCCCGTCGGCGGACAGATACGCAGTATTTT.

The chain recombines TRBV11-2 with TRBJ2-5; perhaps TRBD1 as D (5 bases). The CDR3 has 13 amino acids. Per the germline V gene, CDR1 is SGHAT and CDR2 is FQNNGV. With 5 bases removed from V and 1 base from J, the gap between germline ends came to 8 bases. The CDR3 region has the DNA TGTGCCAGCAGCCTCAGGGTCCAAGAGACCCAGTACTTC. Protein: CASSLRVQETQYF.

The chain is built from TRBV4-1 and TRBJ2-3; a weak D match, TRBD1 (5 bases). The CDR3 loop spans 15 amino acids. The V end lost 2 bases, the J end lost 1 base, and 10 bases lay between the germline ends. CDR1 is MGHRA and CDR2 is YSYEKL in the germline V gene. This chain's CDR3 is CASSQLRTRTDTQYF. The CDR3 DNA sequence: TGCGCCAGCAGCCAACTGCGGACACGCACAGATACGCAGTATTTT.

The table lists this clone with a count of one. The chain joins TRBV28 to TRBJ1-2, with D unresolved. Germline V gene data show CDR1 as MDHEN and CDR2 as SYDVKM. The CDR3 extends over 13 amino acids. Trimming took 5 bases from V and 3 from J, leaving 10 bases between them. This chain's CDR3 is CASSPKLDYGYTF. The CDR3, as DNA: TGTGCCAGCAGTCCGAAACTTGACTATGGCTACACCTTC.

The chain carries TRBV7-8 and TRBJ1-2, with TRBD1 matching 8 bases. Germline CDR1 and CDR2: SGHVS and FQNEAQ. This CDR3 has 13 amino acids. J gave up 5 bases and V 5 bases, and 4 bases lay outside the gene matches. The CDR3 loop is CASSRTGIYGYTF. The CDR3 bases are TGTGCCAGCAGCCGGACAGGGATTTATGGCTACACCTTC.

This clone was seen more than once but under ten times. This chain joins TRBV29-1 and TRBJ1-2; 8 bases line up with TRBD1. The CDR3 totals 15 residues. The V segment lost 6 bases and the J segment 4 bases; nucleotides outside the gene matches: 13. Germline CDR1 is SQVTM and CDR2 is ANQGSEA. CDR3 residues: CSVQRGGQGGYGYTF. The CDR3 DNA reads TGCAGCGTCCAAAGGGGTGGACAGGGAGGCTATGGCTACACCTTC.

The chain is built from TRBV6-5 and TRBJ2-1; D ambiguous. CDR1 MNHEY and CDR2 SVGAGI come from the germline V gene. The CDR3 extends over 11 amino acids. With 6 bases removed from V and 9 bases from J, the gap between germline ends came to 9 bases. CDR3 in DNA: TGTGCCAGCAGCCCCATGGCTGAGCAGTTCTTC. Protein product: CASSPMAEQFF.

The chain is built from TRBV7-2 and TRBJ2-3, with D uncertain. This CDR3 is 14 amino acids long. Per the germline V gene, CDR1 is SGHTA and CDR2 is FQGNSA. V gave up 5 bases and J gave up 0 bases, with 9 bases separating them. The CDR3 DNA reads as TGTGCCAGCAGCCTAAGACAAAGCACAGATACGCAGTATTTT. Protein: CASSLRQSTDTQYF.

This rearrangement joins TRBV20-1 to TRBJ1-1; D is uncertain. Germline CDR1 and CDR2: DFQATT and SNEGSKA (reference sequence). V lost 3 bases and J 1 base, leaving 12 bases between the germline ends. The CDR3 has 14 amino acids. Here the CDR3 DNA reads TGCAGTGCTAGTTCCTATTTTCAGAACACTGAAGCTTTCTTT. It encodes CSASSYFQNTEAFF.

This clone was found once. The chain uses TRBV5-1 and TRBJ1-2, with 8 bases aligning to TRBD1. The CDR3 runs 14 residues. Germline V gives CDR1 SGHRS, CDR2 YFSETQ. Germline trimming cut 4 bases from V and 4 bases from J; bases unmatched to any gene: 6. The CDR3 spells CASSPGDRPYGYTF. The CDR3 DNA reads TGCGCCAGCAGCCCGGGGGACAGGCCCTATGGCTACACCTTC.

The chain uses TRBV5-1 and TRBJ1-4; a weak D match, TRBD1 (6 bases). Germline V lookup: CDR1 SGHRS, CDR2 YFSETQ. The ends were cut back, 1 base at V and 5 bases at J, with 12 bases in the middle. The length of the CDR3 is 15 residues. CDR3 loop: CASSLLQGKNEKLFF. CDR3 sequence (DNA): TGCGCCAGCAGCTTGTTACAGGGCAAAAATGAAAAACTGTTTTTT.

A few counts support this clone. The chain has TRBV5-1 and TRBJ1-2; D not certain. This CDR3 has 15 residues. The ends were cut back, 0 bases at V and 4 bases at J, with 13 bases in the middle. Looked up from germline, CDR1 is SGHRS and CDR2 is YFSETQ. The CDR3 protein is CASSLDPDKSYGYTF. DNA of the CDR3: TGCGCCAGCAGCTTGGATCCCGACAAAAGCTATGGCTACACCTTC.

Comment on this clone: Possible read error: a much larger clone is one base away. Other DNA variants within this sample encode the same CDR3. This chain connects TRBV7-3 to TRBJ2-1; D might be TRBD2 (6 bases). Germline CDR1 reads SGHTA; CDR2 reads FQGTGA. The V gene lost 3 bases and the J gene lost 0 bases, with 9 bases spanning the gap. CDR3 length: 15 amino acids. CDR3 residues: CASSFGGSSYNEQFF. In DNA, the CDR3 is TGTGCCAGCAGCTTTGGAGGGAGCTCCTACAATGAGCAGTTCTTC. Filled out from reference TRBV7-3 and TRBJ2-1, the complete variable domain reads GAGVSQTPSNKVTEKGKYVELRCDPISGHTALYWYRQSLGQGPEFLIYFQGTGAADDSGLPNDRFFAVRPEGSVSTLKIQRTERGDSAVYLCASSFGGSSYNEQFFGPGTRLTVL.

This chain joins TRBV5-1 and TRBJ2-7, with 7 bases identical to TRBD2. V lost 4 bases and J lost 3; bases outside the gene matches: 10. Germline V gene data show CDR1 as SGHRS and CDR2 as YFSETQ. This CDR3 contains 15 residues. Here the CDR3 reads CASSPRGGIGYEQYF. DNA of the CDR3: TGCGCCAGCAGCCCGCGCGGGGGAATAGGCTACGAGCAGTACTTC.

The chain combines TRBV4-1 with TRBJ2-1; D is unresolved. The V end was cut by 2 bases, the J end by 0 bases, with 11 bases between. The CDR3 loop spans 16 amino acids. Germline V gives CDR1 MGHRA, CDR2 YSYEKL. The CDR3 nucleotides read TGCGCCAGCAGCCAAACGCCCGGTGGCTCCTACAATGAGCAGTTCTTC. Its translation is CASSQTPGGSYNEQFF.